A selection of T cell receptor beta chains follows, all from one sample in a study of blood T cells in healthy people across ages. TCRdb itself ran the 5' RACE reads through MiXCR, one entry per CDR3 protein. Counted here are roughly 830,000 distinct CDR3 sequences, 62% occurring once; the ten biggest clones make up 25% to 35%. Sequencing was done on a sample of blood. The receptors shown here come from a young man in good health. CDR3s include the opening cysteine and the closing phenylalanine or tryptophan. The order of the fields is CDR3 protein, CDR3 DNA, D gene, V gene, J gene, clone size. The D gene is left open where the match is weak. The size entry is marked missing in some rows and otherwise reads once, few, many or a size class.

CASSSLGGTSQETQYF	TGTGCCAGCAGCTCCCTGGGGGGGACTAGCCAAGAGACCCAGTACTTC	TRBD2	TRBV11-1	TRBJ2-5	.
CATSRVDYAGELFF	TGTGCCACCAGCAGAGTGGACTACGCCGGGGAGCTGTTTTTT	.	TRBV15	TRBJ2-2	few
CSVWGNYGYTF	TGCAGTGTTTGGGGGAACTATGGCTACACCTTC	.	TRBV20-1	TRBJ1-2	.
CASGLQGYFKETQYF	TGTGCCAGCGGCCTCCAGGGTTACTTCAAAGAGACCCAGTACTTC	.	TRBV27	TRBJ2-5	.
CASSQTGGHSDTQYF	TGCGCCAGCAGCCAGACGGGGGGGCATTCCGATACGCAGTATTTT	TRBD2	TRBV4-3	TRBJ2-3	.
CSAYPDRDRGHEQYF	TGCAGTGCTTATCCCGACCGGGACAGGGGGCATGAGCAGTACTTC	TRBD1	TRBV20-1	TRBJ2-7	.
CASSLLSETQYF	TGTGCCAGCAGCTTGTTATCGGAGACCCAGTACTTC	.	TRBV7-2	TRBJ2-5	.
CASSLSAVGELFF	TGTGCCAGCAGTTTAAGTGCAGTAGGGGAGCTGTTTTTT	.	TRBV27	TRBJ2-2	once
CASSHYQGQGSQPQHF	TGTGCCAGCAGCCACTATCAGGGACAGGGTAGTCAGCCCCAGCATTTT	TRBD1	TRBV7-2	TRBJ1-5	.
CASSYGRQGNQPQHF	TGTGCCAGCAGTTACGGAAGACAGGGGAATCAGCCCCAGCATTTT	TRBD1	TRBV6-6	TRBJ1-5	once
CATCSGGGTDTQYF	TGTGCCACCTGCTCCGGGGGGGGCACAGATACGCAGTATTTT	TRBD2	TRBV6-6	TRBJ2-3	.
CASSPGMAGYNYGYTF	TGCGCCAGCAGCCCCGGCATGGCAGGGTATAACTATGGCTACACCTTC	.	TRBV4-3	TRBJ1-2	.
CASSQGPKETQYF	TGTGCCAGCAGCCAGGGACCCAAGGAAACCCAGTACTTC	.	TRBV6-5	TRBJ2-5	.
CASSPNSAKNIQYF	TGTGCCAGCAGCCCCAATAGTGCCAAAAACATTCAGTACTTC	.	TRBV7-3	TRBJ2-4	.
CASSVGLAETQYF	TGTGCCAGCAGCGTAGGACTAGCGGAGACCCAGTACTTC	TRBD2	TRBV9	TRBJ2-5	few
CSSQWGLGTDTQYF	TGCAGCTCTCAATGGGGGCTCGGCACAGATACGCAGTATTTT	.	TRBV29-1	TRBJ2-3	few
CASSQAQGIEQYF	TGCGCCAGCAGCCAAGCACAGGGCATCGAGCAGTACTTC	.	TRBV4-3	TRBJ2-7	.
CASSPGTGMNIQYF	TGTGCCAGCAGTCCCGGGACAGGGATGAACATTCAGTACTTC	TRBD1	TRBV6-5	TRBJ2-4	.
CASTADGQHSYGYTF	TGTGCCAGCACAGCAGACGGACAGCACTCCTATGGCTACACCTTC	.	TRBV3-1	TRBJ1-2	.
CASSLILEDEQYF	TGTGCCAGCAGCTTGATCCTAGAAGACGAGCAGTACTTC	.	TRBV5-5	TRBJ2-7	.
CASSYYPGGDTQYF	TGTGCCAGCAGTTACTATCCGGGGGGAGATACGCAGTATTTT	TRBD2	TRBV6-2/TRBV6-3	TRBJ2-3	.
CASSVGMSEGDEQYF	TGTGCCAGCAGCGTAGGGATGTCTGAGGGAGATGAGCAGTACTTC	.	TRBV9	TRBJ2-5	.
CASHTYPERFGYTF	TGTGCCAGCCACACATATCCAGAGCGATTTGGCTACACCTTC	.	TRBV28	TRBJ1-2	.
CASRGPWNTEAFF	TGTGCCAGCAGGGGACCCTGGAACACTGAAGCTTTCTTT	.	TRBV28	TRBJ1-1	.
CASRRSAVSSYNEQFF	TGTGCCAGCAGACGATCAGCGGTGAGCTCCTACAATGAGCAGTTCTTC	.	TRBV7-2	TRBJ2-1	.
CASSLDWTSQETQYF	TGTGCCAGCAGCTTAGATTGGACTAGTCAAGAGACCCAGTACTTC	TRBD2	TRBV11-2	TRBJ2-5	few
CSARDAAGNNEQFF	TGCAGTGCTAGAGATGCCGCCGGAAACAATGAGCAGTTCTTC	.	TRBV20-1	TRBJ2-1	.
CASSFIAQGGANYGYTF	TGTGCCAGCAGCTTTATTGCACAGGGAGGTGCTAACTATGGCTACACCTTC	.	TRBV5-6	TRBJ1-2	.
CASKWSSYEQYF	TGTGCCAGCAAGTGGAGCTCCTACGAGCAGTACTTC	.	TRBV27	TRBJ2-7	.
CASESGIGNQPQHF	TGTGCCAGCGAATCAGGTATCGGCAATCAGCCCCAGCATTTT	.	TRBV6-1	TRBJ1-5	.
CASSTGTQEAFF	TGTGCCAGCAGTACCGGGACACAAGAAGCTTTCTTT	.	TRBV27	TRBJ1-1	.
CASSPLRDEQFF	TGTGCCAGCTCACCTTTACGCGATGAGCAGTTCTTC	.	TRBV18	TRBJ2-1	.
CASKSLPNSWEQYF	TGTGCCAGCAAGAGCCTGCCAAACTCCTGGGAGCAGTACTTC	.	TRBV2	TRBJ2-7	many
CASMPIAGGQETQYF	TGTGCCAGCATGCCCATAGCCGGGGGCCAAGAGACCCAGTACTTC	.	TRBV12-3/TRBV12-4	TRBJ2-5	.
CASSLGPGGDGYTF	TGTGCCAGCAGCTTAGGTCCAGGGGGCGATGGCTACACCTTC	TRBD1	TRBV7-2	TRBJ1-2	.
CASSLSSGIDEQYF	TGTGCCAGCAGCTTATCCAGCGGTATTGACGAGCAGTACTTC	.	TRBV7-9	TRBJ2-7	.
CASSRAPGLAGDDTQYF	TGCGCCAGCAGCCGGGCCCCCGGACTAGCGGGGGACGATACGCAGTATTTT	TRBD2	TRBV4-3	TRBJ2-3	few
CSVEVKYGEQGNEQYF	TGCAGCGTTGAAGTTAAATATGGTGAACAGGGTAACGAGCAGTACTTC	.	TRBV29-1	TRBJ2-7	.
CSATTVSNQPQHF	TGCAGTGCTACGACGGTTAGCAATCAGCCCCAGCATTTT	.	TRBV20-1	TRBJ1-5	few
CASSQELAGGFPYEQYF	TGCGCCAGCAGCCAAGAACTAGCGGGGGGGTTCCCCTACGAGCAGTACTTC	TRBD2	TRBV4-3	TRBJ2-7	.
CSAVWDYGYTF	TGCAGTGCAGTCTGGGACTATGGCTACACCTTC	.	TRBV20-1	TRBJ1-2	.
CATSKSGQTNSPLHF	TGTGCCACCAGCAAATCTGGGCAGACTAATTCACCCCTCCACTTT	.	TRBV15	TRBJ1-6	.
CASSNRGQGIDTQYF	TGTGCCAGCAGTAACAGAGGACAGGGGATAGATACGCAGTATTTT	TRBD1	TRBV6-2/TRBV6-3	TRBJ2-3	few
CASNGRALNTEAFF	TGTGCCAGCAATGGGCGCGCACTAAACACTGAAGCTTTCTTT	.	TRBV7-9	TRBJ1-1	.
CASSLMGSTYEQYF	TGTGCCAGCAGCTTAATGGGGTCCACCTACGAGCAGTACTTC	.	TRBV7-9	TRBJ2-7	.
CASSLVRTGLYGYTF	TGTGCCAGCAGCTTGGTGAGGACAGGCCTCTATGGCTACACCTTC	TRBD1	TRBV5-4	TRBJ1-2	.
CASLRQGALGQFF	TGTGCCAGCCTGAGACAGGGGGCGTTGGGGCAGTTCTTC	TRBD1	TRBV28	TRBJ2-1	.
CASSQDRGTPYNEQYF	TGTGCCAGCAGTCAGGACAGGGGGACCCCCTACAATGAGCAGTACTTC	TRBD1	TRBV25-1	TRBJ2-7	.
CSAIHESYEQYF	TGCAGTGCTATCCACGAATCCTACGAGCAGTACTTC	.	TRBV20-1	TRBJ2-7	.